This entry describes one T cell receptor beta chain. Antigen specificity is unknown. These data are taken from a study of shared clonotypes between healthy human individuals. Notes on the study in general: Even with large depth, rarefaction showed that sorted-subset sequencing was incomplete.

The V segment lost 7 bases and the J segment 0 bases; nucleotides outside the gene matches: 18. The length of the CDR3 is 18 residues. The V gene's germline CDR1 is ENHRY and CDR2 SYGVKD. Only in-frame clones appear in the TCRdb table, and some are missing; sequencing was by immunoSEQ multiplex PCR. The sample consists of roughly 2.5 million clones, 85% to 95% of them appearing once. The specimen sequenced was naive CD4+ T cells sorted from blood. This sample's subset: CD45RA+ positively selected. The rearrangement joins TRBV10-3 to TRBJ2-7; 7 bases are a match to TRBD2. The sequence was obtained from a man between 18 and 29 years old in good health. The CDR3 sequence: CAINLRGRGVAGSYEQYF. In nucleotides, the CDR3 is TGTGCCATCAATCTAAGGGGTAGAGGGGTAGCGGGCTCCTACGAGCAGTACTTC.